The sequence of this T cell receptor beta chain was determined in a study of blood T cells in healthy people across ages. This CDR3 comprises 14 residues. Germline V gene lookup returns CDR1 MDHEN and CDR2 SYDVKM. Trimming cost V 2 bases and J 8 bases, with 10 bases left between them. It was with a sample-barcoded 5' primer and a J-beta primer mix that a second PCR of about 6 to 12 cycles was run. A single record per CDR3 protein comes from TCRdb applying MiXCR to the 5' RACE reads. The profile covers about 780,000 distinct CDR3 sequences, with roughly 24% appearing a single time and less than 3.5% taken by the ten largest. Each sample yielded at least 6.5 million isolated PBMCs. The same data also contributed to another study, on T cells of mothers and their children. In that study: A few healthy Caucasian mothers and their six children donated. In both related and unrelated pairs, TCR recombination output is shaped similarly by thymic selection.

This receptor was obtained from a boy between 10 and 17 years old in good health. Sequenced material: blood. The V call is TRBV28, the J call TRBJ1-6; a weak D match, TRBD1 (5 bases). The CDR3 DNA sequence: TGTGCCAGCAGTTTAACGGGGGAATATTCACCCCTCCACTTT. Amino acid sequence: CASSLTGEYSPLHF.